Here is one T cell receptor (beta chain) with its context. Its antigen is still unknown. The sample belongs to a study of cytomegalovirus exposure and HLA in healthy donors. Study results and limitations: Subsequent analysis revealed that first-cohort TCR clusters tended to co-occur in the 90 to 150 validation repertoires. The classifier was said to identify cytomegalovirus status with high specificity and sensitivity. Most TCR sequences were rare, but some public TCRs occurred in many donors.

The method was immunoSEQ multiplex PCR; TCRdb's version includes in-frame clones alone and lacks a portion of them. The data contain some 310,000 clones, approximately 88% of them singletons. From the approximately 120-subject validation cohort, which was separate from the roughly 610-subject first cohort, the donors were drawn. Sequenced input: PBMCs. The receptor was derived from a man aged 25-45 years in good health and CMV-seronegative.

DNA for the CDR3: TGTGCCAGCAGCCCCGGGACAGGGCGAGAGACCCAGTACTTC. Amino acids: CASSPGTGRETQYF. The chain recombines TRBV7-9 with TRBJ2-5; 9 bases line up with TRBD1. The trim removed 5 bases at V and 4 bases at J, leaving 5 bases unmatched. The CDR3 has 14 residues. Per germline, CDR1 SEHNR and CDR2 FQNEAQ (reference sequence). Filled out from reference TRBV7-9 and TRBJ2-5, the complete variable domain reads DTGVSQNPRHKITKRGQNVTFRCDPISEHNRLYWYRQTLGQGPEFLTYFQNEAQLEKSRLLSDRFSAERPKGSFSTLEIQRTEQGDSAMYLCASSPGTGRETQYFGPGTRLLVL.